This T cell receptor beta chain was sequenced during a study of persistence of HIV-infected CD4 T cells. CDR3 size: 16 residues. The V and J ends lost 4 bases and 2 bases, in that order; junction bases with no gene match: 9. The germline V gene has CDR1 SGDLS and CDR2 YYNGEE. The immunoSEQ assay was version 4, run in survey mode. The method was immunoSEQ multiplex PCR; TCRdb's version includes in-frame clones alone and lacks a portion of them. The data show 20,000 to 25,000 clones, around 74% seen once. The stimulus was an HIV-1 Gag 15-mer peptide pool, 0.9 to 1 ug/peptide/mL. Responding CD4+ T cells were sorted by upregulation of both CD40 ligand and CD69. Notes on this clone: Its antigen remains unknown.

The sequences come from CD4+ T cells sorted from PBMCs after 18-hour stimulation, collected from a patient who received antiretroviral therapy. The genes are TRBV9 and TRBJ2-3, with TRBD2 matching over 8 bases. The TCR was taken from an adult man with HIV who was CMV-seropositive. The CDR3 bases are TGTGCCAGCAGCCCTAGCGGGCAGGGACACACAGATACGCAGTATTTT. Translation: CASSPSGQGHTDTQYF.